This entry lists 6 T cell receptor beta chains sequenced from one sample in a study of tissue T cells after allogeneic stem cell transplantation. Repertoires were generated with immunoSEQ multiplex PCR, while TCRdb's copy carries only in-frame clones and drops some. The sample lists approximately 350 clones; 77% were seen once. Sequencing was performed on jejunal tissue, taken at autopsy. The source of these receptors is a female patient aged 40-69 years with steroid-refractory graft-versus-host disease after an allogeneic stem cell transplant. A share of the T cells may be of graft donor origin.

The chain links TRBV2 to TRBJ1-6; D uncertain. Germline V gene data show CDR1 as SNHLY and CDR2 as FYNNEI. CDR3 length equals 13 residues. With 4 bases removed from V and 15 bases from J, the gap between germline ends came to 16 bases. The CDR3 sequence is CASSGQASTGLHF. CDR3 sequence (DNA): TGTGCCAGCAGTGGGCAGGCTTCAACGGGCCTCCACTTT.

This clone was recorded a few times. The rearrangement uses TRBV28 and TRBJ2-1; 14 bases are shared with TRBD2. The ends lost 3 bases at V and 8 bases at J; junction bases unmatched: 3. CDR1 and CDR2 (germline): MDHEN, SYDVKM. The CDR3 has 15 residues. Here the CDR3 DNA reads TGTGCCAGCAGTTTGGGGACTAGCGGGAGTTATGAGCAGTTCTTC. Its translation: CASSLGTSGSYEQFF.

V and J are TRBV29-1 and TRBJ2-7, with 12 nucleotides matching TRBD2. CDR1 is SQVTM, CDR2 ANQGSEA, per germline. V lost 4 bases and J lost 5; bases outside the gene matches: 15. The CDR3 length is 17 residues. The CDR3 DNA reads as TGCAGCGTTGTGGAGGGCTGGACTAGCGGGAAGGTCGACGAGCAGTACTTC. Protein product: CSVVEGWTSGKVDEQYF.

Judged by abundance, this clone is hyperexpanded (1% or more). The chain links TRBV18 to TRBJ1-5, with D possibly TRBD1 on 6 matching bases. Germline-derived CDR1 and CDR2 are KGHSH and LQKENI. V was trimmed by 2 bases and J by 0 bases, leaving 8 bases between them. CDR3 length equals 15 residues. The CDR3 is CASSPRTASNQPQHF. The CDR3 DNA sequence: TGTGCCAGCTCACCAAGGACAGCTAGCAATCAGCCCCAGCATTTT.

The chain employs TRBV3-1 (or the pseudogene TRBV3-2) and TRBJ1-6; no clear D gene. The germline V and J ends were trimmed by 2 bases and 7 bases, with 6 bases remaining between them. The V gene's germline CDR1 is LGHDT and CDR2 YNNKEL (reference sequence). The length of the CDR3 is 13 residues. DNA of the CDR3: TGTGCCAGCAGCCAACTCGACAATTCACCCCTCCACTTT. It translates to CASSQLDNSPLHF.

CDR3 sequence (DNA): TGTGCCAGCAGCTTACGCCTAGGGAGGGGAGCTGAAAAACTGTTTTTT. Translated: CASSLRLGRGAEKLFF. The V call is TRBV5-6, the J call TRBJ1-4; D perhaps matches TRBD1 (5 bases). This CDR3 has 16 amino acids. Germline V gene data show CDR1 as SGHDT and CDR2 as YYEEEE. The germline V and J ends were trimmed by 2 bases and 7 bases, with 18 bases remaining between them.